The next 9 T cell receptor beta chains were all read from a single sample in a study of blood T cell repertoires in COVID-19. Measured with immunoSEQ multiplex PCR; TCRdb has only the in-frame clones, and not every one. Of 98,000 or so clones detected, roughly 85% appear once; the ten largest clones hold about 2.2%. The material sequenced was peripheral blood. Source of these receptors: a human donor in a cohort sampled during active COVID-19.

The V call is TRBV4-1, the J call TRBJ1-2; possibly TRBD1 for D (5 bases). There are 16 residues in the CDR3. The ends were cut back, 0 bases at V and 4 bases at J, with 15 bases in the middle. The germline gives CDR1 MGHRA, CDR2 YSYEKL. This CDR3 is CASSQERLGVRYGYTF. In nucleotides, the CDR3 is TGCGCCAGCAGCCAAGAGCGCTTAGGGGTACGCTATGGCTACACCTTC.

The chain combines TRBV7-9 with TRBJ2-2; no clear D. V lost 5 bases and J 5 bases, leaving 18 bases between the germline ends. Germline V CDR1 and CDR2: SEHNR, FQNEAQ (reference sequence). The CDR3 has 16 amino acids. The CDR3 region is CASSPPVTLETGELFF. CDR3 in DNA: TGTGCCAGCAGCCCCCCCGTCACTCTAGAGACCGGGGAGCTGTTTTTT.

This clone was found once. The V call is TRBV7-9, the J call TRBJ2-5, with D unresolved. The CDR3 has 12 amino acids. CDR1 is SEHNR and CDR2 is FQNEAQ in the germline V gene (reference sequence). Trimming took 5 bases from V and 1 from J, leaving 5 bases between them. The CDR3 loop is CASSPRQETQYF. CDR3 in DNA: TGTGCCAGCAGCCCCCGCCAAGAGACCCAGTACTTC.

The chain employs TRBV7-9 and TRBJ1-1; 7 bases match TRBD1. The CDR3 is 17 residues long. Germline V gives CDR1 SEHNR, CDR2 FQNEAQ (reference sequence). Trimming removed 3 bases from V and 4 bases from J; junction bases left unmatched: 14. CDR3: CASSFPRQGVGSTEAFF. CDR3 in DNA: TGTGCCAGCAGCTTTCCCCGACAGGGAGTGGGTAGCACTGAAGCTTTCTTT.

The V and J genes are TRBV7-2 and TRBJ1-1; D is unresolved. The CDR3 is 13 amino acids. V lost 7 bases to trimming and J lost 2 bases, with 11 bases between them. Germline V CDR1 and CDR2: SGHTA, FQGNSA. CDR3 residues: CASNLGGNTEAFF. CDR3 sequence (DNA): TGTGCCAGCAATCTCGGCGGAAACACTGAAGCTTTCTTT. Supplemented by reference TRBV7-2 and TRBJ1-1, the full variable domain reads GAGVSQSPSNKVTEKGKDVELRCDPISGHTALYWYRQSLGQGLEFLIYFQGNSAPDKSGLPSDRFSAERTGGSVSTLTIQRTQQEDSAVYLCASNLGGNTEAFFGQGTRLTVV.

The count of this clone is one. The rearrangement links TRBV6-5 to TRBJ2-2; 8 nucleotides agree with TRBD1. Germline V gene lookup returns CDR1 MNHEY and CDR2 SVGAGI. The CDR3 extends over 15 amino acids. V was clipped by 7 bases and J by 3 bases; unmatched bases: 7. The CDR3 sequence: CASTYDRGHTGELFF. DNA of the CDR3: TGTGCCAGCACCTACGACAGGGGACACACCGGGGAGCTGTTTTTT.

This clone has just one count. The V and J genes are TRBV28 and TRBJ1-1; 10 bases agree with TRBD1. This CDR3 contains 14 residues. V lost 6 bases and J lost 2; bases outside the gene matches: 3. Looked up from germline, CDR1 is MDHEN and CDR2 is SYDVKM. The CDR3 DNA sequence: TGTGCCAGCAGGTCGACAGGGGGCAACACTGAAGCTTTCTTT. It encodes CASRSTGGNTEAFF.

The gene calls are TRBV6-5 and TRBJ2-7; the D gene is possibly TRBD1 (5 bases). V lost 7 bases, J lost 5 bases, and 18 bases lay in between. Per the germline V gene, CDR1 is MNHEY and CDR2 is SVGAGI. CDR3 length equals 14 residues. This chain's CDR3 is CASTPTPRVHEQYF. DNA of the CDR3: TGTGCCAGCACCCCGACCCCCAGGGTCCACGAGCAGTACTTC.

This clone showed up just once. The chain is built from TRBV19 and TRBJ2-1, with 9 positions matching TRBD2. The CDR3 totals 15 residues. From germline, CDR1 is LNHDA and CDR2 SQIVND (reference sequence). V lost 1 base to trimming and J lost 4 bases; unmatched junction nucleotides: 2. The CDR3 region has the DNA TGTGCCAGTAGTATAGGGCTAGCGGGATACAATGAGCAGTTCTTC. Its translation: CASSIGLAGYNEQFF.